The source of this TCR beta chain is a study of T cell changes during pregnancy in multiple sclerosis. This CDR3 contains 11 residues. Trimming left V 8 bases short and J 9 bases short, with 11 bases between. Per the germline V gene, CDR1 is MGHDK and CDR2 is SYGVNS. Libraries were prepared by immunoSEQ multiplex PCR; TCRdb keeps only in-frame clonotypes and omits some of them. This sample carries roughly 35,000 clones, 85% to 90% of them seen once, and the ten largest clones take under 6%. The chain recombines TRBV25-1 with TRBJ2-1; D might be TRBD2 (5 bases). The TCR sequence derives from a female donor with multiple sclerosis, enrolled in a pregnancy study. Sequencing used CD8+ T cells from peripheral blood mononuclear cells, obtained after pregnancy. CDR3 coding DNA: TGTGCCAGCGAGGAGGCGATTGAGCAGTTCTTC. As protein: CASEEAIEQFF.